This T cell receptor beta chain appears in the sequencing data of a study of CD8 T cells in ankylosing spondylitis. The CDR3 contains 12 residues. Germline assignment: CDR1 SQVTM and CDR2 ANQGSEA. With 3 bases removed from V and 4 bases from J, the gap between germline ends came to 9 bases. TCRdb re-called the 5' RACE reads through MiXCR, storing one row per CDR3 protein. The sample lists more than 100,000 distinct CDR3 sequences; 11% were seen once. This clonotype was counted at least ten times. Sequenced input: blood, either unsorted or a sorted T cell fraction (not recorded which). The rearrangement uses TRBV29-1 and TRBJ1-2; possibly TRBD1 for D (5 bases). This receptor was taken from a female donor with ankylosing spondylitis or in good health (not recorded which). Here the CDR3 reads CSVDQGFYGYTF. The CDR3 nucleotides are TGCAGCGTTGATCAGGGATTCTATGGCTACACCTTC. Drawing the rest from reference TRBV29-1 and TRBJ1-2, the complete variable domain is SAVISQKPSRDICQRGTSLTIQCQVDSQVTMMFWYRQQPGQSLTLIATANQGSEATYESGFVIDKFPISRPNLTFSTLTVSNMSPEDSSIYLCSVDQGFYGYTFGSGTRLTVV.